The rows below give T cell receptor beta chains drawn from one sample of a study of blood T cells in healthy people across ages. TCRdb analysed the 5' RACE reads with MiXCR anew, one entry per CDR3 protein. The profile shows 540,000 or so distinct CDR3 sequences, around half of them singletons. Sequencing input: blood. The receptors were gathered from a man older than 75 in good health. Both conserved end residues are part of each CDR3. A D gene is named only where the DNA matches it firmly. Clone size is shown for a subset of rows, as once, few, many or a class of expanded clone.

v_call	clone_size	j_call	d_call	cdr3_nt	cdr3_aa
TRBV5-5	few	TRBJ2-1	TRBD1	TGTGCCAGCAGCTTGTACAGGGGGGACTACAATGAGCAGTTCTTC	CASSLYRGDYNEQFF
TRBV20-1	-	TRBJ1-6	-	TGCAGTGCTTTAGGGGGGAAGCCCCTCCACTTT	CSALGGKPLHF
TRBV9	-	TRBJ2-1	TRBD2	TGTGCCAGCAGCGTAGCAACTAGCGGGTCCTACAATGAGCAGTTCTTC	CASSVATSGSYNEQFF
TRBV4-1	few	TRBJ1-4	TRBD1	TGCGCCAGCAGCCAAGGGGACAGGGATACTGAAAAACTGTTTTTT	CASSQGDRDTEKLFF
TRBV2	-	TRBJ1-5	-	TGTGCCAGCAGTACGCCGGGCCCCAATCAGCCCCAGCATTTT	CASSTPGPNQPQHF
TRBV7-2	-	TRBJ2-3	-	TGTGCCAGCAGCTTAGGGGACCGGGATAACACAGATACGCAGTATTTT	CASSLGDRDNTDTQYF
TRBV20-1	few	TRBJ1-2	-	TGCAGTGCTAACAGGGACTATGGCTACACCTTC	CSANRDYGYTF
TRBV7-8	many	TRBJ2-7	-	TGTGCCAGCAGCAGTGAGATTACGAGGGCGCGTTACGAGCAGTACTTC	CASSSEITRARYEQYF
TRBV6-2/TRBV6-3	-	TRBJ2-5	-	TGTGCCAGCACTAACAGGGAAGAGACCCAGTACTTC	CASTNREETQYF
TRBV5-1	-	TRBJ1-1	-	TGCGCCAGCAGCTTGGCAGGGGCCGGGAGGTACACTGAAGCTTTCTTT	CASSLAGAGRYTEAFF
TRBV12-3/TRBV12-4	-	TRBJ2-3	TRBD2	TGTGCCAGCAGTATTAGCGGGAGATTAGCAGATACGCAGTATTTT	CASSISGRLADTQYF
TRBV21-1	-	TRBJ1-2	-	TGTGCCAGCAGCAAAGCCTACAGGGGGCGCGGCTATGGCTACACCTTC	CASSKAYRGRGYGYTF
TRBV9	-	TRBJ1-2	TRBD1	TGTGCCAGCAGCGTAATCCCGCAGGGGGGGTACTATGGCTACACCTTC	CASSVIPQGGYYGYTF
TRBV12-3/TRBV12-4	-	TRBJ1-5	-	TGTGCCAGCAGTGCACCGGGACAACCTAGCAATCAGCCCCAGCATTTT	CASSAPGQPSNQPQHF
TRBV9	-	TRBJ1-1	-	TGTGCCAGCAGCACCCACAGGGACACTGAAGCTTTCTTT	CASSTHRDTEAFF
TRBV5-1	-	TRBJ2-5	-	TGCGCCAGCAGCTTGTGGGACCGGGAGACCCAGTACTTC	CASSLWDRETQYF
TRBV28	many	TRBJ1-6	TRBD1	TGTGCCATCGATACAGGGGACTCACCCCTCCACTTT	CAIDTGDSPLHF
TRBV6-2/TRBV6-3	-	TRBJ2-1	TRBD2	TGTGCCAGCAGGAGGGAGGTAGGCGGGGGGCTTCGTTTAAGGGATGAGCAGTTCTTC	CASRREVGGGLRLRDEQFF
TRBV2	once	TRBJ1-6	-	TGTGCCAGCAGTGAGGCTCCTGGGAATTCACCCCTCCACTTT	CASSEAPGNSPLHF
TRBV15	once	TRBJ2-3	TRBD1	TGTGCCACCAGCAGCGGACAGGGGGGCGCAGATACGCAGTATTTT	CATSSGQGGADTQYF
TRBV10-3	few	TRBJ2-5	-	TGTGCCACCAGGACCGTCCAAGAGACCCAGTACTTC	CATRTVQETQYF
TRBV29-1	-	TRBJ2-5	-	TGCAGCGTTGTGGGGCGGGGAAGGAACCAAGAGACCCAGTACTTC	CSVVGRGRNQETQYF
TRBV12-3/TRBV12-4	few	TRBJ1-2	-	TGTGCCAGCAGTTTTCCGAAGAACTATGGCTACACCTTC	CASSFPKNYGYTF
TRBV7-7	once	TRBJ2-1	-	TGTGCTAGCAGCCGAGGATTGAGGGAGACCCAGTTCTTC	CASSRGLRETQFF
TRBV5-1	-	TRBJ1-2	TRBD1	TGCGCCAGCAGCTTGGATGGGACAGGGGGCGCCCACACCTTC	CASSLDGTGGAHTF
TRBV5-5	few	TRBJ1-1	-	TGTGCCAGCAGCTTGGTTCCCGCGAACACTGAAGCTTTCTTT	CASSLVPANTEAFF
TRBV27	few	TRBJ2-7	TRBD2	TGTGCCAGCAGTTTATCGTGGACTAGCACCTACGAGCAGTACTTC	CASSLSWTSTYEQYF
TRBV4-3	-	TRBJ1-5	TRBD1	TGCGCCAGCAGCCGCCAGAAGGGGGCCTCCAATCAGTCCCAGCATTTT	CASSRQKGASNQSQHF
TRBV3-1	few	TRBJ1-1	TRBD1	TGTGCCAGCAGCCGGACAGGGGGTAACACTGAAGCTTTCTTT	CASSRTGGNTEAFF
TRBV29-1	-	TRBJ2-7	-	TGCAGCATCAGGACAGCCATTAGCTCCTACGAGCAGTACTTC	CSIRTAISSYEQYF
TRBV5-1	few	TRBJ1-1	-	TGCGCCAGCAGCTTGCTGGGGTTTGAAGCTTTCTTT	CASSLLGFEAFF
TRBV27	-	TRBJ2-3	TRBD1	TGTGCCAGCAGTTCAGGACAGGGAATCTCTCCAGGAGATACGCAGTATTTT	CASSSGQGISPGDTQYF
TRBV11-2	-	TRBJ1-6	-	TGTACCAGCGGCCCCCGGGGGGATAATTCACCCCTCCACTTT	CTSGPRGDNSPLHF
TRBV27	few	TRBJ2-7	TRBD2	TGTGCCAGCAGCTCCGGCCAGACTAGCGGGCGAACCTACGAGCAGTACTTC	CASSSGQTSGRTYEQYF
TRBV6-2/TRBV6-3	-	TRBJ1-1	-	TGTGCCAGCAGTCCGACGGCAGGAGGCACTGAAGCTTTCTTT	CASSPTAGGTEAFF
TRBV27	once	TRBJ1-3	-	TGTGCCAGCAGGAAGAACGGCTCTGGAAACACCATATATTTT	CASRKNGSGNTIYF
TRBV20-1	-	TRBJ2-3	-	TGCAGTGCTAGCGGGGTAGCTTCTAGCACAGATACGCAGTATTTT	CSASGVASSTDTQYF
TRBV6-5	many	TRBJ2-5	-	TGTGCCAGCAGGCCCTCCAGCGTCTGGGACCAGTACTTC	CASRPSSVWDQYF
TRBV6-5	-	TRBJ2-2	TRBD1	TGTACCAGCAGCCGGGACAGACCGAACACCGGGGAGCTGTTTTTT	CTSSRDRPNTGELFF
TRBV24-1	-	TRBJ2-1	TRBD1	TGTGCCACCAGTGACACGGACAGGGGCAATGAGCAGTTCTTC	CATSDTDRGNEQFF
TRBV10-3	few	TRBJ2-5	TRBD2	TGTGCCATCAGTGTGACTAGCGGGAGGGCCGTAGAGACCCAGTACTTC	CAISVTSGRAVETQYF
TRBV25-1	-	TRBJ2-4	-	TGTGCCAGCAGTGAATATAGTGGGGGGGCCAAAAACATTCAGTACTTC	CASSEYSGGAKNIQYF
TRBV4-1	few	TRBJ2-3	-	TGCGCCAGCAGCCGGGGTACGGGGGTCCGCACAGATACGCAGTATTTT	CASSRGTGVRTDTQYF
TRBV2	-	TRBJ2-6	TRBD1	TGTGCCAGCAGTAGACAGGGCGGTAGTGGGGCCAACGTCCTGACTTTC	CASSRQGGSGANVLTF
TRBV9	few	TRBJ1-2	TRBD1	TGTGCCAGCACCCGAGAACAGGGGCCCTATGGCTACACCTTC	CASTREQGPYGYTF